The sequence of this TCR beta chain was determined in a study of lymphopenia after photon versus proton radiotherapy (dated by TCRdb to between 2018 and 2020). Study-level background: In patients with gastrointestinal tumors who developed high-grade lymphopenia, the study compared the immunological effects of photon radiation therapy with those of proton radiation therapy. The cohort comprised about 19 patients with gastrointestinal tumors who received either photon or proton therapy and then developed lymphopenia. The goal of the study was to describe how the two radiation modalities differ in their effects on the immune system. Broader findings and caveats from the paper: Across the cohort, among patients who died, a greater drop in TCR diversity after the nadir was inversely correlated with overall survival time. The survival association was examined only in patients who died, and the authors described better survival with proton therapy as a possibility, not as a demonstrated result. Relative stability during treatment was observed in proton-treated patients, whereas loss of naive T cells and TCR diversity and gain of effector/memory populations were observed in photon-treated patients. After the lymphocyte count nadir, oligoclonal expansion, especially of CD8+ Temra cells, was observed in photon-treated repertoires, and the drop in diversity was driven by this expansion.

To prepare the library, the immunoSEQ multiplex PCR assay was applied. Deep sequencing of rearranged TCR beta loci, alongside multiparametric flow cytometry, was used to profile T cell repertoires. This is the immuneACCESS table as TCRdb keeps it, with only in-frame sequences that have V and J called. A part of the clones is gone; compared with another copy, unresolved V genes explain less than half, and the rest is unexplained. The sample includes about 14,000 clones, with 65% to 85% observed a single time. The top ten hold approximately 25% of the sample. Compared with germline, V lacks 5 bases and J lacks 0 bases; bases without a gene match: 10. For CDR1 and CDR2, the germline V gene (reference sequence) lists LNHDA and SQIVND. The CDR3 runs 17 amino acids, cysteine and phenylalanine included. Kept here is only the CDR3 DNA, which spans 51 bases and is read in frame from base 1. Concerning this clone: There is no known antigen for this receptor. No base-level quality is on record; no much larger clone is a single base apart.

Material: peripheral blood, obtained from a patient treated with photon-based radiotherapy. This TCR came from a man in his fifties with gastric cancer. This receptor chain uses TRBV19 and TRBJ2-3; TRBD2 matches 8 bases in the middle. CDR3 loop: CASSATLSGVSTDTQYF. In nucleotide form, the sequence is TGTGCCAGTAGTGCCACCCTTAGCGGGGTTAGCACAGATACGCAGTATTTT.